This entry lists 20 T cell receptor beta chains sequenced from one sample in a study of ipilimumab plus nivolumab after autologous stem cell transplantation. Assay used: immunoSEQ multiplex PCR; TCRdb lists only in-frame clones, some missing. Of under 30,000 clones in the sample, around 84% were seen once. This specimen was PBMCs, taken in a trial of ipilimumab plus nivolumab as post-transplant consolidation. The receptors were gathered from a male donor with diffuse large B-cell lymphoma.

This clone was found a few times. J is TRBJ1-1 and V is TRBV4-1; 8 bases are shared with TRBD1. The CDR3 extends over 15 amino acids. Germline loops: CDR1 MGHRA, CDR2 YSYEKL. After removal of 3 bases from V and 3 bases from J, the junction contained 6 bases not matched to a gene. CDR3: CASSHPRGLDTEAFF. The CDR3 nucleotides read TGCGCCAGCAGCCATCCCAGGGGGCTTGACACTGAAGCTTTCTTT.

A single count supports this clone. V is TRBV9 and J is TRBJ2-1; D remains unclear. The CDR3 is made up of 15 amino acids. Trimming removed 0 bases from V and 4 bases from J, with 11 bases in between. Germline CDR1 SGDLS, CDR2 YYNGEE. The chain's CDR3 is CASSVAPDMYNEQFF. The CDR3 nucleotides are TGTGCCAGCAGCGTAGCCCCAGACATGTACAATGAGCAGTTCTTC.

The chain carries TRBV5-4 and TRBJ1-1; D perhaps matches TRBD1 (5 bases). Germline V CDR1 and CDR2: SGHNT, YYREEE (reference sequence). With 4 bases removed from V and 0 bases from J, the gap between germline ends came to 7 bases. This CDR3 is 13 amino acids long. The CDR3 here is CASSLDMNTEAFF. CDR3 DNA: TGTGCCAGCAGCCTGGACATGAACACTGAAGCTTTCTTT.

CDR3 loop: CASSSTSGGWEQYF. The CDR3 nucleotides read TGCGCCAGCAGCTCGACTAGCGGGGGATGGGAGCAGTACTTC. This chain connects TRBV5-1 to TRBJ2-7, with 12 bases fitting TRBD2. Germline trimming cut 3 bases from V and 7 bases from J; bases unmatched to any gene: 5. CDR1 is SGHRS and CDR2 is YFSETQ in the germline V gene. CDR3 length: 14 amino acids.

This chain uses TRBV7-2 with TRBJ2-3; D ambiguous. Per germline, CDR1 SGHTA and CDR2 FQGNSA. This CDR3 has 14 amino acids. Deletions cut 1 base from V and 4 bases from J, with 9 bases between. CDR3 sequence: CASSLGLASDTQYF. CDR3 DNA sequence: TGTGCCAGCAGCTTAGGACTTGCCTCAGATACGCAGTATTTT. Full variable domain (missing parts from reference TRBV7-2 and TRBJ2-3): GAGVSQSPSNKVTEKGKDVELRCDPISGHTALYWYRQSLGQGLEFLIYFQGNSAPDKSGLPSDRFSAERTGGSVSTLTIQRTQQEDSAVYLCASSLGLASDTQYFGPGTRLTVL.

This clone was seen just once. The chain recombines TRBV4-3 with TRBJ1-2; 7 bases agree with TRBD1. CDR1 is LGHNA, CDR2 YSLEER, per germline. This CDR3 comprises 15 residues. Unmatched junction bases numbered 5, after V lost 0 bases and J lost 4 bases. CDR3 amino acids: CASSQDKGAGYGYTF. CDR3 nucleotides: TGCGCCAGCAGCCAAGATAAGGGGGCGGGCTATGGCTACACCTTC.

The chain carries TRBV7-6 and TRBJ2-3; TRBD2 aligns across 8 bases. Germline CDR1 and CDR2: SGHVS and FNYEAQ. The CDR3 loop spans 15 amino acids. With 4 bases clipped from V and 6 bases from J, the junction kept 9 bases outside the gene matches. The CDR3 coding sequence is TGTGCCAGCAGCTCTCTTGGCGGGGGGAGGGATACGCAGTATTTT. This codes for CASSSLGGGRDTQYF.

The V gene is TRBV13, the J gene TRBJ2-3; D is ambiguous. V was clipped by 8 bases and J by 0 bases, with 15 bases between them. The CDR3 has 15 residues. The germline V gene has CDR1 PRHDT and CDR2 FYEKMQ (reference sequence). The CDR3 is CASVRRGRSTDTQYF. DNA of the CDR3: TGTGCCAGCGTGCGACGCGGTAGAAGCACAGATACGCAGTATTTT.

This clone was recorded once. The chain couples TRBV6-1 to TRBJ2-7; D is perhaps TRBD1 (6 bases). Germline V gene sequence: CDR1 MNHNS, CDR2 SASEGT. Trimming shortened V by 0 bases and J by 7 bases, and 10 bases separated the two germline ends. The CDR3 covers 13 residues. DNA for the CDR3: TGTGCCAGCAGTGAAGCCCCGGACAGTGAGCAGTACTTC. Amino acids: CASSEAPDSEQYF.

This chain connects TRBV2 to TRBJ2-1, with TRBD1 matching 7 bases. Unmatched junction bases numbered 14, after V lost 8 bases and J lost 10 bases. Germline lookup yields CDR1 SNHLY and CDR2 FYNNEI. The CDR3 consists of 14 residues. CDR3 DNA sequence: TGTGCCAGCCGGGCCACCGAACAGGGGCGGGAGCAGTTCTTC. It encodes CASRATEQGREQFF.

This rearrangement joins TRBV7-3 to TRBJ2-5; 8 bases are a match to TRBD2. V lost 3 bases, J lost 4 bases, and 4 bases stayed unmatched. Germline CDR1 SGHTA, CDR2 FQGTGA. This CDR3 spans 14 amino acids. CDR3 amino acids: CASSFAGGGETQYF. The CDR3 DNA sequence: TGTGCCAGCAGCTTTGCGGGGGGAGGAGAGACCCAGTACTTC.

The CDR3 sequence: CASSLGVAGRTDTQYF. CDR3 bases: TGTGCCAGCAGCTTGGGAGTAGCGGGCCGCACAGATACGCAGTATTTT. The rearrangement uses TRBV5-4 and TRBJ2-3, with 7 bases identical to TRBD2. With 0 bases clipped from V and 1 base from J, the junction kept 5 bases outside the gene matches. Germline CDR1 is SGHNT and CDR2 is YYREEE (reference sequence). The CDR3 runs to 16 residues.

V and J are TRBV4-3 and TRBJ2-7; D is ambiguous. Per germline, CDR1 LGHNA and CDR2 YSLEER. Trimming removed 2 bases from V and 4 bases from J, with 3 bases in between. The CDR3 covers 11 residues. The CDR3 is CASSQTYEQYF. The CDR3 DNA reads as TGCGCCAGCAGCCAAACATACGAGCAGTACTTC.

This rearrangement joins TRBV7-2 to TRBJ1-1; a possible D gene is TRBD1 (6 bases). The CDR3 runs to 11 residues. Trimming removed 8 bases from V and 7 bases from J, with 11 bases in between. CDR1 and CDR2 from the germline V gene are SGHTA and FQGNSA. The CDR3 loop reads CASSGQFEAFF. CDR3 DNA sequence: TGTGCCAGCTCCGGACAGTTTGAAGCTTTCTTT. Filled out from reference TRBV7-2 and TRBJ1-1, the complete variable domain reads GAGVSQSPSNKVTEKGKDVELRCDPISGHTALYWYRQSLGQGLEFLIYFQGNSAPDKSGLPSDRFSAERTGGSVSTLTIQRTQQEDSAVYLCASSGQFEAFFGQGTRLTVV.

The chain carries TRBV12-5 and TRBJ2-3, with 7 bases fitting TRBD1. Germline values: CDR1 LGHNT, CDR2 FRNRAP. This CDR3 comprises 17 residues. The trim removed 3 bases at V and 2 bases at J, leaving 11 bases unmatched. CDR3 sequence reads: CASGFHIGTEITDTQYF. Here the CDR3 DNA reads TGTGCTAGTGGTTTCCACATCGGGACAGAAATCACAGATACGCAGTATTTT.

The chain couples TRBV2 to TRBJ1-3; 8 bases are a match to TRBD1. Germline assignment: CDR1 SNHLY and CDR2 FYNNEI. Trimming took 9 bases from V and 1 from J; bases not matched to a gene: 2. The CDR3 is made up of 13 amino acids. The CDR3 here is CARRQGSGNTIYF. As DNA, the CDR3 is TGTGCCAGAAGACAGGGGTCTGGAAACACCATATATTTT.

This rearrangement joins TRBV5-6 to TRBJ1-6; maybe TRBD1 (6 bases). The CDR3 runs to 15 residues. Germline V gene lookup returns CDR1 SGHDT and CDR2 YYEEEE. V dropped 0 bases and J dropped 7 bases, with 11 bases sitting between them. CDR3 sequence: CASSLGPQGNSPLHF. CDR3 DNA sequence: TGTGCCAGCAGCTTGGGGCCCCAGGGGAATTCACCCCTCCACTTT.

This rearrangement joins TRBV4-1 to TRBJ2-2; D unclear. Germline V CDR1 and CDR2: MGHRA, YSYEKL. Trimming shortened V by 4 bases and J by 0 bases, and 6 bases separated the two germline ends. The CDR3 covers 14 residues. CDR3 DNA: TGCGCCAGCAGCCTAGGACCGAACACCGGGGAGCTGTTTTTT. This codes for CASSLGPNTGELFF.

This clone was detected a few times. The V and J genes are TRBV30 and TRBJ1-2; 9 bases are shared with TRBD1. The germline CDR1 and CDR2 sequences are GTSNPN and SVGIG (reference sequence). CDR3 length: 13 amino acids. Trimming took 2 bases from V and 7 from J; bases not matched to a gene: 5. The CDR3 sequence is CAWSIGQGSGYTF. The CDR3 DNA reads TGTGCCTGGAGTATAGGACAGGGGTCTGGCTACACCTTC.

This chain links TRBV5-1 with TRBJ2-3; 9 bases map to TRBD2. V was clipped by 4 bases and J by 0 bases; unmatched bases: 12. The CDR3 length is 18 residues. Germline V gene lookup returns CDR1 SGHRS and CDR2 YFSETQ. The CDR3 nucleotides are TGCGCCAGCAGCCGCACGGGGGCTAGCGGGGTGAGCACAGATACGCAGTATTTT. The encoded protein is CASSRTGASGVSTDTQYF.